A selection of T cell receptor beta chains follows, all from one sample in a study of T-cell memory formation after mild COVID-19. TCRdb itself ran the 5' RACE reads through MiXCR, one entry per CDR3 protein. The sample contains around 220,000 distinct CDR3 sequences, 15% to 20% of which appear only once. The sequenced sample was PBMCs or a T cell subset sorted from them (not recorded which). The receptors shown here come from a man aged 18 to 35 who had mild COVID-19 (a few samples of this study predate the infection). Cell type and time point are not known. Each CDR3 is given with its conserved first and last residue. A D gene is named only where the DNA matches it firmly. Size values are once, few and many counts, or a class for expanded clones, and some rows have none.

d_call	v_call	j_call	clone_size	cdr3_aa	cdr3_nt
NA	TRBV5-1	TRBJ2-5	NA	CASYGSKETQYF	TGCGCCAGCTACGGTTCCAAAGAGACCCAGTACTTC
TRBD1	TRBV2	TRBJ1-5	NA	CASSRDRVSNQPQHF	TGTGCCAGCAGCCGGGACAGGGTTAGCAATCAGCCCCAGCATTTT
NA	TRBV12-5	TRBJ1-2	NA	CASGLSLGFYGYTF	TGTGCTAGTGGTTTGTCCCTAGGGTTCTATGGCTACACCTTC
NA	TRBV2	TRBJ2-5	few	CATGTGIGETQYF	TGTGCCACCGGAACAGGGATCGGAGAGACCCAGTACTTC
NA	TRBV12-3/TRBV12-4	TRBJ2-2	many	CASSPENTGELFF	TGTGCCAGCAGCCCGGAAAACACCGGGGAGCTGTTTTTT
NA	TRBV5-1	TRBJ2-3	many	CASSLEGGTDTQYF	TGCGCCAGCAGCTTGGAGGGGGGGACAGATACGCAGTATTTT
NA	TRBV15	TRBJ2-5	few	CATSRDIGPQETQYF	TGTGCCACCAGCAGAGATATAGGACCCCAAGAGACCCAGTACTTC
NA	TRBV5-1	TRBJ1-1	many	CASSDRLNTEAFF	TGCGCCAGCAGTGACAGGCTGAACACTGAAGCTTTCTTT
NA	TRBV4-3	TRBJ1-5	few	CASSRAQHF	TGCGCCAGCAGCCGGGCCCAGCATTTT
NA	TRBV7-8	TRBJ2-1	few	CASSARQGLTYNEQFF	TGTGCCAGCAGCGCACGACAGGGACTGACCTACAATGAGCAGTTCTTC
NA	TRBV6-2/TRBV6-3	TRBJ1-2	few	CASARGADYGYTF	TGTGCCAGCGCTCGGGGCGCCGACTATGGCTACACCTTC
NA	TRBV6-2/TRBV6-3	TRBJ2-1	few	CASSEYRGSSYNEQFF	TGTGCCAGCAGTGAATACCGGGGGAGCTCCTACAATGAGCAGTTCTTC
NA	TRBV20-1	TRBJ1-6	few	CSASPQVNSPLHF	TGCAGTGCTAGCCCGCAGGTGAATTCACCCCTCCACTTT
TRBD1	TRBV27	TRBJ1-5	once	CASRATGGGQPQHF	TGTGCCAGCAGAGCGACAGGGGGGGGTCAGCCCCAGCATTTT
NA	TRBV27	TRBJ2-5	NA	CASSKDTRQESQYF	TGTGCCAGCAGTAAGGACACCCGACAAGAGAGCCAGTACTTC
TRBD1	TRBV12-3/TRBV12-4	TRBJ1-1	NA	CASSYRGRGNTEAFF	TGTGCCAGCAGTTACAGGGGAAGAGGGAACACTGAAGCTTTCTTT
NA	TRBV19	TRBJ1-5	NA	CASSIDLRLPQHF	TGTGCCAGTAGTATAGATCTTAGGCTGCCCCAGCATTTT
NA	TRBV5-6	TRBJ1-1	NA	CASSRGSEAFF	TGTGCCAGCAGCCGGGGTTCTGAAGCTTTCTTT
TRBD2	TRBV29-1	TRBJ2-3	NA	CSVRGLGQDTQYF	TGCAGCGTCCGAGGACTAGGACAAGATACGCAGTATTTT
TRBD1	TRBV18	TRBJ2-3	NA	CASSPATGGWDTQYF	TGTGCCAGCTCACCAGCAACAGGGGGCTGGGATACGCAGTATTTT
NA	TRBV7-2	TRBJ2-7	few	CASSSRAATYEQYF	TGTGCCAGCAGCAGCCGGGCCGCCACTTACGAGCAGTACTTC
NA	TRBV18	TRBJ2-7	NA	CASSPGSDKYAYEQYF	TGTGCCAGCTCACCGGGATCGGACAAATATGCCTACGAGCAGTACTTC
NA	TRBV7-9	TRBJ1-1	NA	CASSKYSGPYEAFF	TGTGCCAGCAGCAAATACTCGGGACCTTATGAAGCTTTCTTT
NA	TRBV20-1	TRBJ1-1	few	CSARAYNAYSGAFF	TGCAGTGCTAGAGCCTATAACGCCTACAGCGGGGCTTTCTTT
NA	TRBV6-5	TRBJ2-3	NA	CASSYSQRRGDTQYF	TGTGCCAGCAGTTACTCGCAGCGGAGGGGGGATACGCAGTATTTT
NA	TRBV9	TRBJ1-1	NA	CASSVGSSSGSSAFF	TGTGCCAGCAGCGTAGGATCTTCCTCCGGATCTTCAGCTTTCTTT
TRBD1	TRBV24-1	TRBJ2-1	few	CATSDLQGEYEQFF	TGTGCCACCAGTGATTTACAGGGGGAATATGAGCAGTTCTTC
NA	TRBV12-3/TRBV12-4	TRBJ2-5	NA	CASSFGPTGRTQYF	TGTGCCAGCAGTTTCGGACCCACTGGCCGGACCCAGTACTTC
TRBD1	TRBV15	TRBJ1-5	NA	CATSREQGALQPQHF	TGTGCCACCAGCAGAGAACAGGGGGCTTTGCAGCCCCAGCATTTT
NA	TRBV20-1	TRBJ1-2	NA	CSARDWGPNYGYTF	TGCAGTGCTAGAGATTGGGGTCCTAACTATGGCTACACCTTC
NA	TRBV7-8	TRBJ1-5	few	CASKGLGTNQPQHF	TGTGCCAGCAAAGGCCTTGGCACCAATCAGCCCCAGCATTTT
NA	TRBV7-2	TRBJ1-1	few	CASSLPGGRRAFF	TGTGCCAGCAGCTTACCGGGGGGCAGGCGGGCTTTCTTT
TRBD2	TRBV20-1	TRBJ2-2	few	CSASAPGLAGATGELFF	TGCAGTGCTAGCGCGCCGGGACTAGCGGGGGCCACCGGGGAGCTGTTTTTT
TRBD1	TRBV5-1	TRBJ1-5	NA	CASSLTGGRTQPQHF	TGCGCCAGCAGCTTGACAGGGGGGCGGACGCAGCCCCAGCATTTT
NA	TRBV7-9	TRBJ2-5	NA	CASSISGTARKETQYF	TGTGCCAGCAGCATCTCCGGGACGGCAAGGAAGGAGACCCAGTACTTC
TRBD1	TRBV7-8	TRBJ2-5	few	CASSRRQGRQETQYF	TGTGCCAGCAGCCGACGACAGGGCCGCCAAGAGACCCAGTACTTC
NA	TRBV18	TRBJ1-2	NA	CASSPTTDSHYGYTF	TGTGCCAGCTCACCAACGACCGACAGCCACTATGGCTACACCTTC
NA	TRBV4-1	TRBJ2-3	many	CASSQEGAPSTDTQYF	TGCGCCAGCAGCCAAGAAGGGGCGCCAAGCACAGATACGCAGTATTTT
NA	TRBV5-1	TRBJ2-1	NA	CASSLLADNEQFF	TGCGCCAGCAGCTTGCTCGCCGACAATGAGCAGTTCTTC
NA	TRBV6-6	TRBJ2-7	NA	CASSYSRGEPSYEQYF	TGTGCCAGCAGTTACTCGAGAGGGGAACCCTCCTACGAGCAGTACTTC
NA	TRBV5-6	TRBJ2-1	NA	CASSPGWANEQFF	TGTGCCAGCAGCCCGGGGTGGGCCAATGAGCAGTTCTTC
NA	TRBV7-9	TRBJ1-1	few	CASSLVLTEAFF	TGTGCCAGCAGCTTAGTCCTTACTGAAGCTTTCTTT
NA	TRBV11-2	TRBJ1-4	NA	CASSQQEFSEKLFF	TGTGCCAGCAGCCAACAGGAATTTAGTGAAAAACTGTTTTTT
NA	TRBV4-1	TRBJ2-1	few	CASSHTALDNEQFF	TGCGCCAGCAGCCACACGGCTCTCGACAATGAGCAGTTCTTC
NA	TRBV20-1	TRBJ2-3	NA	CSARVGGPGDTQYF	TGCAGTGCTAGAGTTGGGGGGCCGGGAGATACGCAGTATTTT
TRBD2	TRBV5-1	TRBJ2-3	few	CASSLGAGGPDTQYF	TGCGCCAGCAGCTTAGGAGCGGGGGGGCCAGATACGCAGTATTTT
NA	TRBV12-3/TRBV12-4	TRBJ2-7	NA	CASSFIDPATQYF	TGTGCCAGCAGTTTCATCGACCCAGCGACGCAGTACTTC
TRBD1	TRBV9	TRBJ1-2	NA	CASSGGQGMSYGYTF	TGTGCCAGCAGCGGAGGACAGGGAATGAGCTATGGCTACACCTTC
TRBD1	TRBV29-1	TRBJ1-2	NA	CSSFGTGDGYTF	TGCAGCTCCTTCGGGACAGGGGACGGCTACACCTTC
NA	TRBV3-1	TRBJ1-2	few	CASSQGGVLTGSRGYTF	TGTGCCAGCAGCCAAGGCGGAGTCCTAACAGGATCGCGTGGCTACACCTTC
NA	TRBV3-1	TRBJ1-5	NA	CASSQDIQKPQHF	TGTGCCAGCAGCCAAGATATTCAGAAGCCCCAGCATTTT
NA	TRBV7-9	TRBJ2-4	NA	CASSLLHIQYF	TGTGCCAGCAGCTTATTGCACATTCAGTACTTC